The 27 T cell receptor beta chains below were found in one sample sequenced in a study of regulatory and conventional T cells in RAG deficiency. Regulatory T cells were sorted from blood as CD4+ CD25-high CD127-low cells. Generated by immunoSEQ multiplex PCR, the TCRdb table keeps only in-frame clones and is missing some. The table lists 6,000 to 8,000 clones, around 91% of them singletons. The same data also went into a second study, on regulatory T cells. According to that study: The primer mix had 52 TRBV and 13 TRBJ primers.

Sequenced material: CD127- CD25+ CD4+ Tregs sorted from blood. These receptors were obtained from a human donor in good health.

The chain is built from TRBV5-1 and TRBJ2-6; D is undetermined. The CDR3 runs 16 residues. Between the trimmed V and J ends, which lost 4 bases and 1 base, there was a span of 12 bases. Germline V lookup: CDR1 SGHRS, CDR2 YFSETQ. The CDR3 reads CASSKQSGSGANVLTF. The CDR3 bases are TGCGCCAGCAGCAAACAATCCGGGTCTGGGGCCAACGTCCTGACTTTC.

J is TRBJ2-6 and V is TRBV2; 8 bases fit TRBD1. CDR1 and CDR2 (germline): SNHLY, FYNNEI. Unmatched junction bases numbered 9, after V lost 11 bases and J lost 0 bases. This CDR3 has 16 amino acids. The CDR3 region has the DNA TGTGCCGGGTTGGGACAGGCCTACTCTGGGGCCAACGTCCTGACTTTC. Translation gives CAGLGQAYSGANVLTF. Full variable domain (remainder filled in from reference TRBV2 and TRBJ2-6): EPEVTQTPSHQVTQMGQEVILRCVPISNHLYFYWYRQILGQKVEFLVSFYNNEISEKSEIFDDQFSVERPDGSNFTLKIRSTKLEDSAMYFCAGLGQAYSGANVLTFGAGSRLTVL.

This chain joins TRBV4-1 and TRBJ2-7, with 9 nucleotides matching TRBD1. The germline gives CDR1 MGHRA, CDR2 YSYEKL. The CDR3 spans 16 residues. V lost 3 bases, J lost 3 bases, and 9 bases stayed unmatched. Written as DNA, the CDR3 is TGCGCCAGCAGCCACGGGACAGGGTTAGCCGGCTACGAGCAGTACTTC. Residues: CASSHGTGLAGYEQYF.

This chain uses TRBV4-1 with TRBJ2-5, with D perhaps TRBD1 (6 bases). From germline, CDR1 is MGHRA and CDR2 YSYEKL. The CDR3 consists of 15 residues. V was pared by 1 base and J by 2 bases, with 11 bases between. Here the CDR3 reads CASSQAGQRQETQYF. CDR3 coding DNA: TGCGCCAGCAGCCAAGCCGGACAGAGGCAAGAGACCCAGTACTTC.

The chain links TRBV19 to TRBJ2-5; D is ambiguous. From germline, CDR1 is LNHDA and CDR2 SQIVND (reference sequence). V gave up 3 bases and J gave up 5 bases, with 4 bases separating them. The CDR3 totals 11 residues. CDR3 bases: TGTGCCAGTAGTATCCGGGAGACCCAGTACTTC. Translating gives CASSIRETQYF.

As concerns this clone: Mismatch with germline at one junction end may stem from a read error. This rearrangement joins TRBV9 to TRBJ2-6, with a possible D match to TRBD2 (5 bases). The germline V gene has CDR1 SGDLS and CDR2 YYNGEE. The CDR3 covers 18 residues. The CDR3 loop is CASSADAGVSSGVNVLTF. As DNA, the CDR3 is TGTGCCAGCAGCGCCGACGCGGGTGTTAGCTCTGGGGTCAACGTCCTGACTTTC.

This chain links TRBV10-2 with TRBJ2-4; D may be TRBD2 (5 bases). The V gene lost 2 bases and the J gene lost 6 bases, with 17 bases spanning the gap. The CDR3 consists of 16 residues. CDR1 is WSHSY, CDR2 SAAADI, per germline. Written as DNA, the CDR3 is TGCGCCAGCAGTGAGAGACATCGAGGGCTGGGAAACATTCAGTACTTC. It translates to CASSERHRGLGNIQYF.

The chain links TRBV5-1 to TRBJ2-5, with D possibly being TRBD1 (5 bases). Trimming took 1 base from V and 5 from J, leaving 15 bases between them. From germline, CDR1 is SGHRS and CDR2 YFSETQ. The CDR3 runs to 15 residues. CDR3 nucleotides: TGCGCCAGCAGCTTGCTCGGCAGGGCCATGGAGACCCAGTACTTC. This sequence encodes CASSLLGRAMETQYF.

The gene calls are TRBV27 and TRBJ1-6; D gene unclear. The CDR3 has 15 amino acids. The ends were cut back, 6 bases at V and 3 bases at J, with 12 bases in the middle. CDR1 is MNHEY, CDR2 SMNVEV, per germline (reference sequence). CDR3 DNA sequence: TGTGCCAGCAGCTTGGCGGGATTCTATAATTCACCCCTCCACTTT. Encoded protein: CASSLAGFYNSPLHF.

In its sample, this clone was seen once. The V and J genes are TRBV29-1 and TRBJ1-2; TRBD1 agrees at 7 bases. V lost 6 bases and J lost 2; bases outside the gene matches: 12. Per the germline V gene, CDR1 is SQVTM and CDR2 is ANQGSEA. The CDR3 totals 15 residues. The CDR3 DNA reads TGCAGCGTCCCAGACAGGGCGATGACGAACTATGGCTACACCTTC. Amino acid sequence: CSVPDRAMTNYGYTF.

The chain is built from TRBV7-9 and TRBJ2-2; the match to TRBD1 covers 12 bases. This CDR3 contains 16 residues. The germline CDR1 and CDR2 sequences are SEHNR and FQNEAQ (reference sequence). V shed 10 bases, J shed 3 bases, and the junction held 9 bases outside the gene matches. Here the CDR3 DNA reads TGTGCCACTTTGACGGGACAGGGGGCGCACACCGGGGAGCTGTTTTTT. Translation gives CATLTGQGAHTGELFF. The full variable domain, completed using reference TRBV7-9 and TRBJ2-2, is DTGVSQNPRHKITKRGQNVTFRCDPISEHNRLYWYRQTLGQGPEFLTYFQNEAQLEKSRLLSDRFSAERPKGSFSTLEIQRTEQGDSAMYLCATLTGQGAHTGELFFGEGSRLTVL.

The gene calls are TRBV4-2 and TRBJ2-5, with 9 bases matching TRBD2. Losses at the gene ends were 2 bases for V and 4 bases for J; bases not matched to a gene: 23. Germline-derived CDR1 and CDR2 are LGHNA and YNFKEQ. The CDR3 covers 21 residues. The CDR3 DNA reads TGTGCCAGCAGCCAACACCGGGGGACTAGCCGACCTCGAGGGAGAGGAGAGACCCAGTACTTC. Amino acids: CASSQHRGTSRPRGRGETQYF.

This clone has a handful of counts. The V call is TRBV6-6, the J call TRBJ1-3; D uncertain. Germline values: CDR1 MNHNY, CDR2 SVGAGI (reference sequence). Trimming removed 0 bases at V and 4 bases at J, with 10 bases between. This CDR3 has 15 residues. CDR3 nucleotide sequence: TGTGCCAGCAGTTACTCACAAGATAAAGGAAACACCATATATTTT. This translates into CASSYSQDKGNTIYF.

The J gene is TRBJ2-7, the V gene TRBV30; a weak D match, TRBD1 (6 bases). Trimming removed 0 bases at V and 5 bases at J, with 11 bases between. From germline, CDR1 is GTSNPN and CDR2 SVGIG (reference sequence). CDR3 length: 13 residues. CDR3 amino acids: CAWSVYRAHEQYF. The DNA of the CDR3 is TGTGCCTGGAGTGTATACAGGGCCCACGAGCAGTACTTC.

The rearrangement uses TRBV10-3 and TRBJ1-2, with 7 bases that match TRBD1. V lost 3 bases, J lost 0 bases, and 4 bases stayed unmatched. CDR1 ENHRY and CDR2 SYGVKD come from the germline V gene. This CDR3 contains 15 residues. The CDR3 loop reads CAISDRGIANYGYTF. The CDR3 nucleotides read TGTGCCATCAGTGACAGGGGGATTGCTAACTATGGCTACACCTTC.

CDR3 protein: CAWSPTSGGAVDGELFF. For the CDR3, the DNA is TGTGCCTGGAGTCCGACTAGCGGGGGGGCCGTTGACGGGGAGCTGTTTTTT. The chain links TRBV30 to TRBJ2-2, with 14 bases fitting TRBD2. CDR1 is GTSNPN and CDR2 is SVGIG in the germline V gene (reference sequence). V shed 2 bases, J shed 7 bases, and the junction held 9 bases outside the gene matches. The CDR3 totals 17 residues.

The chain employs TRBV30 and TRBJ1-5; D gene unclear. V was shortened by 2 bases and J by 3 bases, with 8 bases between the two germline ends. This CDR3 has 13 amino acids. The germline CDR1 and CDR2 sequences are GTSNPN and SVGIG (reference sequence). The CDR3 reads CAWSSIPNQPQHF. CDR3 in DNA: TGTGCCTGGAGTAGCATCCCCAATCAGCCCCAGCATTTT. The full variable domain, with the rest looked up from reference TRBV30 and TRBJ1-5, is SQTIHQWPATLVQPVGSPLSLECTVEGTSNPNLYWYRQAAGRGLQLLFYSVGIGQISSEVPQNLSASRPQDRQFILSSKKLLLSDSGFYLCAWSSIPNQPQHFGDGTRLSIL.

This chain connects TRBV6-5 to TRBJ2-3; D ambiguous. Germline CDR1 and CDR2: MNHEY and SVGAGI. There are 14 residues in the CDR3. The germline V and J ends were trimmed by 0 bases and 5 bases, with 9 bases remaining between them. CDR3 sequence: CASSYSVAIDTQYF. The CDR3 DNA reads TGTGCCAGCAGTTACTCGGTAGCTATAGATACGCAGTATTTT.

The chain recombines TRBV7-2 with TRBJ2-5; maybe TRBD2 (5 bases). This CDR3 comprises 14 residues. Germline values: CDR1 SGHTA, CDR2 FQGNSA. Trimming stripped 5 bases from V and 3 bases from J, with 13 bases between. DNA of the CDR3: TGTGCCAGCAGCCCAGGACTCATTAAAGAGACCCAGTACTTC. Residues: CASSPGLIKETQYF.

Here the CDR3 DNA reads TGTGCCAGCAGCTTAGTGGGGCACCTCTATGGCTACACCTTC. Amino acid sequence: CASSLVGHLYGYTF. The chain uses TRBV7-9 and TRBJ1-2, with D possibly matching TRBD1 (5 bases). The CDR3 runs 14 residues. In germline, CDR1 is SEHNR, CDR2 FQNEAQ (reference sequence). V was cut by 1 base and J by 4 bases, with 10 bases left in between.

The chain recombines TRBV18 with TRBJ2-7; no clear D. The CDR3 covers 13 residues. The ends were cut back, 4 bases at V and 1 base at J, with 8 bases in the middle. Germline loops: CDR1 KGHSH, CDR2 LQKENI. The CDR3 spells CASSRARSYEQYF. CDR3 nucleotide sequence: TGTGCCAGCTCACGAGCGCGATCCTACGAGCAGTACTTC.

This rearrangement joins TRBV5-1 to TRBJ1-2; TRBD1 agrees at 9 bases. CDR1 is SGHRS, CDR2 YFSETQ, per germline. The trim removed 1 base at V and 7 bases at J, leaving 8 bases unmatched. CDR3 length equals 15 residues. The DNA of the CDR3 is TGCGCCAGCAGCTTGAGTGACAGGGGGTGGTCTGGCTACACCTTC. This gives the protein CASSLSDRGWSGYTF.

The rearrangement joins TRBV27 to TRBJ1-2, with TRBD1 identical over 9 bases. The CDR3 has 14 amino acids. Germline V gene sequence: CDR1 MNHEY, CDR2 SMNVEV (reference sequence). J lost 6 bases, V lost 8 bases, and 10 bases had no gene match. The CDR3 DNA reads as TGTGCCAGCGGGGGCCGGGACAGGGTGGATGGCTACACCTTC. Amino acids: CASGGRDRVDGYTF.

V and J are TRBV11-1 and TRBJ2-1; 14 nucleotides align to TRBD2. The CDR3 has 15 residues. From germline, CDR1 is SGHAT and CDR2 FQDESV (reference sequence). After removal of 5 bases from V and 10 bases from J, the junction contained 7 bases not matched to a gene. The CDR3 region is CASSPGTSGGLEQFF. DNA of the CDR3: TGTGCCAGCAGCCCCGGGACTAGCGGGGGCTTAGAGCAGTTCTTC.

The V and J genes are TRBV5-4 and TRBJ2-2, with TRBD2 as a possible D gene (6 bases). V lost 0 bases and J lost 0, with 9 bases in between. Germline loops: CDR1 SGHNT, CDR2 YYREEE (reference sequence). CDR3 length: 16 residues. The CDR3 nucleotides are TGTGCCAGCAGCTTGGTTCCGGGGGCGAACACCGGGGAGCTGTTTTTT. This translates into CASSLVPGANTGELFF.

In its sample, this clone was seen a few times. The chain is built from TRBV19 and TRBJ1-3; the match to TRBD1 covers 8 bases. Germline V gene data show CDR1 as LNHDA and CDR2 as SQIVND (reference sequence). CDR3 size: 16 residues. V shed 6 bases and J 2 bases; nucleotides not matched to a gene: 9. CDR3 region: CASRLADREAGNTIYF. The CDR3 DNA sequence: TGTGCCAGTAGATTAGCGGACAGGGAAGCTGGAAACACCATATATTTT.

This chain connects TRBV28 to TRBJ2-3; D unclear. This CDR3 is 15 amino acids long. The germline V and J ends were trimmed by 3 bases and 1 base, with 11 bases remaining between them. The germline V gene encodes CDR1 MDHEN and CDR2 SYDVKM. The CDR3 spells CASSFPGGGTDTQYF. Here the CDR3 DNA reads TGTGCCAGCAGTTTCCCCGGTGGTGGCACAGATACGCAGTATTTT.